This T cell receptor (beta chain) was found in a study of CXCR3-negative and CXCR3-positive naive CD8 T cells. Study at large: Overall TRB read output was some 140 million, and each library contained about 1.5 +/- 0.3 million reads. Broader study findings: Researchers reported similar TRBV-TRBJ usage in naive CXCR3-negative and CXCR3-positive cells, though memory differed. When CXCR3-positive naive cells were set against CXCR3-negative naive cells, the former had more hydrophobic TRB CDR3s.

5' RACE that incorporated UMI labels was used to prepare the TRB cDNA libraries. Following a re-call of the 5' RACE reads, TCRdb has one entry per CDR3 protein and lacks DNA. Here the sample table reports approximately 100,000 distinct CDR3 sequences. Details on this clonotype: Its antigen is undetermined.

CDR1 and CDR2 (germline): SEHNR, FQNEAQ (reference sequence). The CDR3 runs 16 residues. Sequences were obtained from naive CXCR3+ CD8+ T cells from blood. The subset is: CD45RO-CCR7+CD27+CD95- naive CD8+ T cells expressing CXCR3 (TNR3+). The chain employs TRBV7-9 and TRBJ2-7; TCRdb selects TRBD1, and the lack of DNA leaves this call unchecked. The sequence was obtained from a human donor in good health. Some clones in this sample may be carry-over from other donors' samples. The chain's CDR3 is CASSLVIGQGAYEQYF.